Shown below are 27 T cell receptor beta chains from a single sample sequenced in a study of OX40 agonist ivuxolimab in advanced cancers. Generated by immunoSEQ multiplex PCR, the TCRdb table keeps only in-frame clones and is missing some. The data show around 70,000 clones, around 85% seen once. The specimen was CD4+ or CD8+ T cells sorted from blood, collected in a trial of the OX40 agonist ivuxolimab. All receptors come from an adult with an advanced solid tumor such as melanoma, head and neck, liver or kidney cancer.

This clone was seen a few times. J is TRBJ2-1 and V is TRBV6-6; the match to TRBD1 covers 7 bases. The length of the CDR3 is 16 residues. Losses at the gene ends were 4 bases for V and 2 bases for J; bases not matched to a gene: 8. Looked up from germline, CDR1 is MNHNY and CDR2 is SVGAGI (reference sequence). In DNA, the CDR3 is TGTGCCAGCAGTTCGCTTCAGGGGGAGACCTACAATGAGCAGTTCTTC. Translating it yields CASSSLQGETYNEQFF.

The chain links TRBV4-1 to TRBJ1-1, with D perhaps TRBD1 (6 bases). CDR3 size: 15 residues. Between the trimmed V and J ends, which lost 1 base and 4 bases, there was a span of 13 bases. Per the germline V gene, CDR1 is MGHRA and CDR2 is YSYEKL. As DNA, the CDR3 is TGCGCCAGCAGCCAAGCCTTACAGGGAATCACTGAAGCTTTCTTT. Translation gives CASSQALQGITEAFF.

The chain carries TRBV6-6 and TRBJ1-6; D uncertain. V lost 7 bases to trimming and J lost 6 bases, with 10 bases between them. The germline V gene encodes CDR1 MNHNY and CDR2 SVGAGI (reference sequence). The length of the CDR3 is 13 residues. The CDR3 reads CASKKVINSPLHF. The CDR3 nucleotides read TGTGCCAGCAAGAAGGTTATTAATTCACCCCTCCACTTT.

V gene TRBV19 combines with J gene TRBJ2-7, with TRBD2 matching 7 bases. The CDR3 covers 15 residues. Germline-derived CDR1 and CDR2 are LNHDA and SQIVND (reference sequence). Germline trimming cut 8 bases from V and 1 base from J; bases unmatched to any gene: 11. CDR3 DNA sequence: TGTGCCAGTGCCGTCAGCGGGGCGCTTTCCTACGAGCAGTACTTC. Protein sequence: CASAVSGALSYEQYF.

Judged by abundance, this clone is medium-sized. This rearrangement joins TRBV27 to TRBJ1-2; maybe TRBD1 (6 bases). Deletions cut 6 bases from V and 3 bases from J, with 20 bases between. There are 16 residues in the CDR3. Germline V lookup: CDR1 MNHEY, CDR2 SMNVEV (reference sequence). The CDR3 region is CASSQVQGLGYYGYTF. In DNA form, the CDR3 reads TGTGCCAGCAGCCAAGTACAGGGTTTAGGGTACTATGGCTACACCTTC.

This sequence joins TRBV5-1 and TRBJ2-2; the D is unclear. CDR1 SGHRS and CDR2 YFSETQ come from the germline V gene. Trimming removed 3 bases at V and 1 base at J, with 13 bases between. CDR3 length: 16 amino acids. CDR3 loop: CASSSSSGLNTGELFF. The CDR3 DNA reads TGCGCCAGCAGCTCTAGTTCGGGCTTGAACACCGGGGAGCTGTTTTTT.

The V gene is TRBV28, the J gene TRBJ2-4; the D call may be TRBD1 or TRBD2 (5 bases each). The length of the CDR3 is 13 residues. Germline V gives CDR1 MDHEN, CDR2 SYDVKM. The V gene lost 10 bases and the J gene lost 1 base, with 11 bases spanning the gap. The CDR3: CATREFAKNIQYF. The DNA of the CDR3 is TGTGCCACCAGGGAGTTCGCCAAAAACATTCAGTACTTC. The full variable domain, with the rest looked up from reference TRBV28 and TRBJ2-4, is DVKVTQSSRYLVKRTGEKVFLECVQDMDHENMFWYRQDPGLGLRLIYFSYDVKMKEKGDIPEGYSVSREKKERFSLILESASTNQTSMYLCATREFAKNIQYFGAGTRLSVL.

The CDR3 DNA reads as TGTGCCAGCAGCCCCGGGGCCCTCTGGGCCACCGGGGAGCTGTTTTTT. Translated, it gives CASSPGALWATGELFF. The chain joins TRBV7-9 to TRBJ2-2, with D perhaps being TRBD1 or TRBD2 (5 bases each). The CDR3 spans 16 residues. Germline V gives CDR1 SEHNR, CDR2 FQNEAQ (reference sequence). V lost 5 bases, J lost 4 bases, and 17 bases lay in between.

The V gene is TRBV18, the J gene TRBJ2-7; 9 bases are a match to TRBD2. Germline-derived CDR1 and CDR2 are KGHSH and LQKENI. J was trimmed by 6 bases and V by 2 bases; bases with no gene match: 8. The CDR3 consists of 15 residues. The DNA of the CDR3 is TGTGCCAGCTCACCAGGCCTAGCGGGGACCGGCGAGCAGTACTTC. Amino acid sequence: CASSPGLAGTGEQYF. Full variable domain (rest looked up from reference TRBV18 and TRBJ2-7): NAGVMQNPRHLVRRRGQEARLRCSPMKGHSHVYWYRQLPEEGLKFMVYLQKENIIDESGMPKERFSAEFPKEGPSILRIQQVVRGDSAAYFCASSPGLAGTGEQYFGPGTRLTVT.

The gene calls are TRBV7-6 and TRBJ1-6; 7 bases agree with TRBD1. Germline-derived CDR1 and CDR2 are SGHVS and FNYEAQ. V dropped 3 bases and J dropped 9; count of bases not matched to a gene: 8. The CDR3 loop spans 15 amino acids. The CDR3 DNA reads as TGTGCCAGCAGCTTTGGGACAGCCCACTCTTCACCCCTCCACTTT. Protein product: CASSFGTAHSSPLHF.

This clone was seen a few times. This chain links TRBV6-6 with TRBJ1-5; the D gene is possibly TRBD1 (5 bases). This CDR3 has 15 residues. Trimming pared 2 bases from V and 5 bases from J, leaving 13 bases between. CDR1 and CDR2 from the germline V gene are MNHNY and SVGAGI (reference sequence). CDR3 loop: CASSYLRVEDQPQHF. For the CDR3, the DNA is TGTGCCAGCAGTTACCTCAGGGTAGAAGATCAGCCCCAGCATTTT.

The CDR3 bases are TGTGCCAGTACCCGAAGGGGGGGGGCAACCGGTCAGCCCCAGCATTTT. This translates into CASTRRGGATGQPQHF. The chain recombines TRBV19 with TRBJ1-5; a weak D match, TRBD1 (6 bases). The length of the CDR3 is 16 residues. Germline V lookup: CDR1 LNHDA, CDR2 SQIVND (reference sequence). The V end was cut by 7 bases, the J end by 6 bases, with 22 bases between. The whole variable domain, remainder taken from reference TRBV19 and TRBJ1-5, is DGGITQSPKYLFRKEGQNVTLSCEQNLNHDAMYWYRQDPGQGLRLIYYSQIVNDFQKGDIAEGYSVSREKKESFPLTVTSAQKNPTAFYLCASTRRGGATGQPQHFGDGTRLSIL.

V gene TRBV6-6 combines with J gene TRBJ1-6, with a weak D call TRBD1 (5 bases). The V end lost 2 bases, the J end lost 10 bases, and 12 bases lay between the germline ends. This CDR3 has 14 residues. CDR1 is MNHNY, CDR2 SVGAGI, per germline (reference sequence). The CDR3 here is CASSYEGQESPLHF. The CDR3, as DNA: TGTGCCAGCAGTTACGAGGGGCAGGAGTCACCCCTCCACTTT.

Points on this clone: The sample holds other DNA sequences that translate to the same CDR3. This chain joins TRBV5-1 and TRBJ1-1, with D perhaps TRBD1 (5 bases). V gave up 0 bases and J gave up 1 base, with 7 bases separating them. Germline CDR1 and CDR2: SGHRS and YFSETQ. The CDR3 totals 14 residues. This chain's CDR3 is CASSLGGRNTEAFF. CDR3 coding DNA: TGCGCCAGCAGCTTGGGGGGCAGGAACACTGAAGCTTTCTTT.

J is TRBJ2-4 and V is TRBV10-2, with 8 bases matching TRBD1. After removal of 8 bases from V and 0 bases from J, the junction contained 6 bases not matched to a gene. Per the germline V gene, CDR1 is WSHSY and CDR2 is SAAADI. This CDR3 is built from 15 residues. CDR3 nucleotides: TGCGCCAGCGGGGACAGGACTCTAGCCAAAAACATTCAGTACTTC. Translation: CASGDRTLAKNIQYF.

The rearrangement joins TRBV28 to TRBJ2-5; 7 nucleotides align to TRBD1. The germline CDR1 and CDR2 sequences are MDHEN and SYDVKM. The CDR3 is 13 residues long. V lost 8 bases, J lost 8 bases, and 11 bases stayed unmatched. The CDR3: CASSRGAGGTQYF. The CDR3 DNA reads as TGTGCCAGCTCCCGAGGGGCAGGGGGTACCCAGTACTTC.

This chain joins TRBV19 and TRBJ1-2; 8 nucleotides match TRBD1. The CDR3 sequence is 14 residues long. J gave up 2 bases and V 4 bases, and 3 bases lay outside the gene matches. CDR1 and CDR2 from the germline V gene are LNHDA and SQIVND (reference sequence). CDR3 protein: CASSTRQGNYGYTF. CDR3 sequence (DNA): TGTGCCAGTAGTACCCGACAGGGGAACTATGGCTACACCTTC.

In DNA form, the CDR3 reads TGTGCCAGTAGTGCAGGGACTTCTCTTGAAGCTTTCTTT. Amino acid sequence: CASSAGTSLEAFF. This chain joins TRBV19 and TRBJ1-1; D possibly corresponds to TRBD1 (5 bases). Trimming shortened V by 5 bases and J by 7 bases, and 14 bases separated the two germline ends. CDR3 length: 13 amino acids. From germline, CDR1 is LNHDA and CDR2 SQIVND (reference sequence).

The chain carries TRBV30 and TRBJ1-5; a possible D gene is TRBD1 (6 bases). Germline values: CDR1 GTSNPN, CDR2 SVGIG (reference sequence). This CDR3 region has 13 residues. Trimming left V 4 bases short and J 7 bases short, with 14 bases between. The CDR3 nucleotides are TGTGCCTGGACCAGGGGCGACGAACAGCCCCAGCATTTT. This translates into CAWTRGDEQPQHF.

This sequence joins TRBV19 and TRBJ1-2; tentative D call: TRBD1 (6 bases). The V gene's germline CDR1 is LNHDA and CDR2 SQIVND (reference sequence). The CDR3 length is 13 residues. Here the CDR3 DNA reads TGTGCTTCATACAGGGCGGGTGACTATGGCTACACCTTC. Its protein product is CASYRAGDYGYTF.

Only a few counts were recorded for this clone. This sequence joins TRBV5-1 and TRBJ1-6; 10 positions match TRBD1. This CDR3 is built from 16 residues. V lost 0 bases and J lost 8; bases outside the gene matches: 5. Germline CDR1 reads SGHRS; CDR2 reads YFSETQ. CDR3 region: CASSLEGQGFHSPLHF. CDR3 coding DNA: TGCGCCAGCAGCTTGGAGGGACAGGGGTTTCATTCACCCCTCCACTTT.

V and J are TRBV27 and TRBJ2-1; 14 bases are a match to TRBD2. The V and J ends lost 6 bases and 5 bases, in that order; junction bases with no gene match: 18. Germline CDR1 is MNHEY and CDR2 is SMNVEV (reference sequence). CDR3 length: 20 residues. The CDR3, as DNA: TGTGCCAGCAGCCTGTACCAGGGGACTAGCGGGAGCCGCGTCGACAATGAGCAGTTCTTC. Its protein product is CASSLYQGTSGSRVDNEQFF.

This chain links TRBV19 with TRBJ2-2; D is unresolved. Germline lookup yields CDR1 LNHDA and CDR2 SQIVND (reference sequence). V lost 2 bases to trimming and J lost 5 bases, with 12 bases between them. The CDR3 extends over 15 amino acids. CDR3 amino acids: CASSIRQVRTGELFF. CDR3 in DNA: TGTGCCAGTAGTATAAGGCAGGTCAGGACCGGGGAGCTGTTTTTT.

The chain uses TRBV7-8 and TRBJ1-1, with no clear D. CDR3 length equals 13 residues. Trimming stripped 1 base from V and 4 bases from J, with 7 bases between. In germline, CDR1 is SGHVS, CDR2 FQNEAQ. CDR3: CASSLVWGTEAFF. CDR3 coding DNA: TGTGCCAGCAGCTTAGTGTGGGGCACTGAAGCTTTCTTT.

This clone was seen a handful of times. V is TRBV5-1 and J is TRBJ1-2, with a tentative D call TRBD1 (5 bases). CDR1 is SGHRS, CDR2 YFSETQ, per germline. Trimming took 5 bases from V and 0 from J, leaving 11 bases between them. CDR3 length: 14 amino acids. CDR3 sequence: CASRGAEANYGYTF. CDR3 nucleotides: TGCGCCAGCAGAGGGGCAGAAGCTAACTATGGCTACACCTTC.

This chain links TRBV28 with TRBJ2-7; D is ambiguous. Germline-derived CDR1 and CDR2 are MDHEN and SYDVKM. The CDR3 loop spans 13 amino acids. The V end was cut by 2 bases, the J end by 2 bases, with 7 bases between. CDR3 amino acids: CASSLDGTYEQYF. The CDR3 nucleotides read TGTGCCAGCAGTTTAGACGGCACCTACGAGCAGTACTTC.

CDR3 sequence reads: CAISESRGTGYYEQYF. The CDR3 DNA is TGTGCCATCAGTGAGTCGAGGGGGACAGGGTACTACGAGCAGTACTTC. This sequence joins TRBV10-3 and TRBJ2-7; 9 positions agree with TRBD1. The germline V gene has CDR1 ENHRY and CDR2 SYGVKD. The V segment lost 0 bases and the J segment 3 bases; nucleotides outside the gene matches: 6. The CDR3 has 16 residues.